The next 18 T cell receptor beta chains were all read from a single sample in a study of CD8 T cells in ankylosing spondylitis. Each CDR3 protein is one row after TCRdb ran MiXCR on the 5' RACE reads. Of roughly 90,000 distinct CDR3 sequences listed, roughly 8.7% are singletons. Sequenced: blood, either unsorted or a sorted T cell fraction (not recorded which). The receptor set was obtained from a male donor with ankylosing spondylitis or in good health (not recorded which).

This clonotype has at least ten counts. The CDR3 here is CSARDDGGFLFF. In DNA form, the CDR3 reads TGCAGTGCTAGAGATGACGGGGGGTTTCTGTTTTTT. This chain links TRBV20-1 with TRBJ1-4; a possible D gene is TRBD1 (5 bases). Germline loops: CDR1 DFQATT, CDR2 SNEGSKA (reference sequence). V gave up 0 bases and J gave up 14 bases, with 13 bases separating them. The CDR3 spans 12 residues.

The table lists this clonotype with many counts. This chain uses TRBV12-3 or TRBV12-4 with TRBJ2-1; 9 nucleotides align to TRBD1. The V gene end was trimmed by 7 bases and the J gene end by 7 bases; junction bases not matched to a gene: 8. CDR3 length: 14 residues. CDR3 in amino acids: CASTDRGLGNEQFF. The CDR3, as DNA: TGTGCCAGCACGGACAGGGGTCTTGGTAATGAGCAGTTCTTC.

Many counts were recorded for this clonotype. The chain recombines TRBV14 with TRBJ2-7; 8 bases match TRBD1. V dropped 4 bases and J dropped 1; count of bases not matched to a gene: 6. Germline CDR1 is SGHDN and CDR2 is FVKESK. The CDR3 sequence is 15 residues long. The CDR3 nucleotides read TGTGCCAGCAGCCCCCCAGGGGGCTTATCCTACGAGCAGTACTTC. The encoded protein is CASSPPGGLSYEQYF.

This clonotype was counted many times. This rearrangement joins TRBV19 to TRBJ1-1; no definite D call. From germline, CDR1 is LNHDA and CDR2 SQIVND (reference sequence). The CDR3 runs to 13 residues. V shed 4 bases and J shed 4 bases, with 10 bases lying between them. The CDR3 bases are TGTGCCAGTAGTAGAGAGCTAATCACTGAAGCTTTCTTT. It specifies CASSRELITEAFF.

CDR3 loop: CSAKGQGLGSLTNTEAFF. In DNA, the CDR3 is TGCAGTGCTAAGGGCCAGGGATTGGGGTCCCTTACTAACACTGAAGCTTTCTTT. The gene calls are TRBV20-1 and TRBJ1-1; D possibly corresponds to TRBD1 (5 bases). V was clipped by 4 bases and J by 2 bases, with 26 bases between them. Germline V CDR1 and CDR2: DFQATT, SNEGSKA (reference sequence). This CDR3 has 18 amino acids.

In its sample, this clonotype was seen many times. The chain is built from TRBV9 and TRBJ2-1, with D possibly TRBD2 on 6 matching bases. With 0 bases removed from V and 2 bases from J, the gap between germline ends came to 12 bases. The length of the CDR3 is 16 residues. The germline CDR1 and CDR2 sequences are SGDLS and YYNGEE. CDR3 nucleotide sequence: TGTGCCAGCAGCGTAGGCGGCGGGACGACCTACAATGAGCAGTTCTTC. Translation: CASSVGGGTTYNEQFF.

This chain connects TRBV11-2 to TRBJ2-3; TRBD2 aligns across 8 bases. Germline V gives CDR1 SGHAT, CDR2 FQNNGV. This CDR3 is 15 amino acids long. V lost 5 bases, J lost 2 bases, and 6 bases stayed unmatched. CDR3 region: CASSHSGTHTDTQYF. The CDR3 nucleotides are TGTGCCAGCAGCCATAGCGGGACGCACACAGATACGCAGTATTTT.

This clonotype appeared many times. The chain is built from TRBV7-8 and TRBJ2-7; 10 bases are a match to TRBD1. J lost 5 bases, V lost 0 bases, and 7 bases had no gene match. CDR3 length: 16 amino acids. The germline V gene has CDR1 SGHVS and CDR2 FQNEAQ. The CDR3 here is CASSLASGQGTNEQYF. Written as DNA, the CDR3 is TGTGCCAGCAGCTTAGCGTCGGGACAGGGGACGAACGAGCAGTACTTC.

Here the CDR3 reads CAISESDEKLFF. Written as DNA, the CDR3 is TGTGCCATCAGTGAGTCGGATGAAAAACTGTTTTTT. The chain links TRBV10-3 to TRBJ1-4; no reliable D call. Per the germline V gene, CDR1 is ENHRY and CDR2 is SYGVKD. CDR3 length: 12 residues. Trimming shortened V by 0 bases and J by 6 bases, and 2 bases separated the two germline ends.

This chain uses TRBV18 with TRBJ2-1, with TRBD1 as a possible D gene (5 bases). The CDR3 extends over 15 amino acids. CDR1 and CDR2 from the germline V gene are KGHSH and LQKENI. Trimming pared 3 bases from V and 1 base from J, leaving 10 bases between. The CDR3 coding sequence is TGTGCCAGCTCACCCAGGGTCGGGTCCTACAATGAGCAGTTCTTC. Protein product: CASSPRVGSYNEQFF.

This clonotype showed up many times. The J gene is TRBJ1-2, the V gene TRBV4-3, with a possible D match to TRBD1 (6 bases). The V end lost 1 base, the J end lost 4 bases, and 13 bases lay between the germline ends. This CDR3 has 15 residues. Germline V gene data show CDR1 as LGHNA and CDR2 as YSLEER. The DNA of the CDR3 is TGCGCCAGCAGCCAAGTCCGCTCAGGGGCCTATGGCTACACCTTC. Its translation is CASSQVRSGAYGYTF.

This clonotype was detected many times. The chain joins TRBV12-3 or TRBV12-4 to TRBJ1-5; possibly TRBD1 for D (6 bases). The CDR3 extends over 15 amino acids. Trimming removed 1 base at V and 7 bases at J, with 14 bases between. The CDR3 loop reads CASSLEGVGQQPQHF. CDR3 DNA: TGTGCCAGCAGTTTAGAGGGGGTCGGTCAACAGCCCCAGCATTTT.

The chain uses TRBV20-1 and TRBJ1-4; D may be TRBD1 (6 bases). The CDR3 runs to 12 residues. CDR1 is DFQATT and CDR2 is SNEGSKA in the germline V gene (reference sequence). V lost 7 bases, J lost 6 bases, and 12 bases lay in between. CDR3 in DNA: TGCAGTGGGCAAGGGGGGGATGAAAAACTGTTTTTT. Translation gives CSGQGGDEKLFF.

This clonotype was seen many times. The CDR3 region has the DNA TGTGCTAGTGGTCCGGGACTAGGCACAGATACGCAGTATTTT. Translating gives CASGPGLGTDTQYF. The chain has TRBV12-5 and TRBJ2-3; 8 bases are shared with TRBD2. CDR1 and CDR2 (germline): LGHNT, FRNRAP. The CDR3 is 14 amino acids. Losses at the gene ends were 5 bases for V and 1 base for J; bases not matched to a gene: 2.

This clonotype was detected many times. This rearrangement joins TRBV5-1 to TRBJ2-1; D gene unclear. This CDR3 region has 16 residues. The V gene lost 4 bases and the J gene lost 1 base, with 15 bases spanning the gap. Looked up from germline, CDR1 is SGHRS and CDR2 is YFSETQ. The DNA of the CDR3 is TGCGCCAGCAGCCTTAACACGGACCCATCCTACAATGAGCAGTTCTTC. It specifies CASSLNTDPSYNEQFF.

This clonotype was detected ten times or more. In DNA form, the CDR3 reads TGCGCCAGCAGCCAAGTAGCCCACTCCACAGATACGCAGTATTTT. Protein: CASSQVAHSTDTQYF. The rearrangement uses TRBV4-3 and TRBJ2-3; the D is unclear. Germline assignment: CDR1 LGHNA and CDR2 YSLEER. The CDR3 has 15 residues. Deletions cut 1 base from V and 2 bases from J, with 10 bases between.

This clonotype was counted at least ten times. This sequence joins TRBV6-2 or TRBV6-3 and TRBJ2-7, with 9 bases matching TRBD1. V dropped 7 bases and J dropped 0; count of bases not matched to a gene: 4. The CDR3 contains 14 residues. Per the germline V gene, CDR1 is MNHEY and CDR2 is SVGEGT. CDR3 DNA: TGTGCCAGCACCGGACAGGGGCACTCCTACGAGCAGTACTTC. It is translated as CASTGQGHSYEQYF.

Remarks on this clonotype: Possible read error: a much larger clone is one base away. This chain uses TRBV4-1 with TRBJ1-1; a weak D match, TRBD1 (6 bases). The germline V and J ends were trimmed by 6 bases and 7 bases, with 15 bases remaining between them. This CDR3 spans 13 amino acids. Germline values: CDR1 MGHRA, CDR2 YSYEKL. This CDR3 is CASSSMTGSEAFF. CDR3 nucleotide sequence: TGCGCCAGCAGTAGTATGACAGGCAGTGAAGCTTTCTTT.